This TCR beta chain was captured in a study of cytomegalovirus exposure and HLA in healthy donors. For the study at large: Clustering assigned about 80% of the roughly 370 genotyped donors to the Caucasian-associated ancestry cluster.

This clone appeared a single time. Antigen unknown. The germline V gene encodes CDR1 SQVTM and CDR2 ANQGSEA. The CDR3 spans 9 residues. V lost 5 bases to trimming and J lost 8 bases, with 6 bases between them. When sampled, the donors appeared nominally healthy, though they likely had unrecorded immune exposures. General study findings and limits: The majority of TCR sequences were rare, yet some public TCRs appeared in many donors. Later analysis demonstrated an association between a missense DCLRE1C variant and TCR beta V- and J-gene trimming.

Primers for the PCR totalled 60 Vbeta and 13 Jbeta. TCRdb's table, derived via immunoSEQ multiplex PCR, lists solely in-frame clones and lacks some. The table shows roughly 93,000 clones, with approximately 80% occurring only once. Material: PBMCs. This chain connects TRBV29-1 to TRBJ1-2; D unclear. The sequence was obtained from a man in his forties or fifties in good health and CMV-seronegative. This CDR3 reads CSVTEGYTF. The CDR3 coding sequence is TGCAGCGTTACAGAGGGCTACACCTTC.